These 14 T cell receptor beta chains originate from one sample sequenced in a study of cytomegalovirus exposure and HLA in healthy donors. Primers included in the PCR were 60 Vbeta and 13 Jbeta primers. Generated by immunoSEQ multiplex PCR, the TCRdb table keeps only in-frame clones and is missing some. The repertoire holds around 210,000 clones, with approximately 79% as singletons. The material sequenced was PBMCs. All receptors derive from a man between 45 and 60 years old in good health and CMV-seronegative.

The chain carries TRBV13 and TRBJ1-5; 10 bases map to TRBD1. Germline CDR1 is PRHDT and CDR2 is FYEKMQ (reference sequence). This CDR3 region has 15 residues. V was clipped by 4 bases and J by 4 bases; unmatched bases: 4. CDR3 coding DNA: TGTGCCAGCAGCTATTGGGGACAGGGGAATCAGCCCCAGCATTTT. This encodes CASSYWGQGNQPQHF.

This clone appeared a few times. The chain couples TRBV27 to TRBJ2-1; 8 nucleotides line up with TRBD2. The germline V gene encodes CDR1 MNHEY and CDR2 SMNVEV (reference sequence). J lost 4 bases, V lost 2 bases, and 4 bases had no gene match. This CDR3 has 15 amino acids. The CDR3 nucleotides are TGTGCCAGCAGTTTAGGGACTAGTCTGTACAATGAGCAGTTCTTC. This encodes CASSLGTSLYNEQFF.

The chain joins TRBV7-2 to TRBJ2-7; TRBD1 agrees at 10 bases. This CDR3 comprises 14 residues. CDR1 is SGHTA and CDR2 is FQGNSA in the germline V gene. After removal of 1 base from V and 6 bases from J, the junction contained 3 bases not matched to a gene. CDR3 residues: CASSLVGQGTEQYF. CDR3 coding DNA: TGTGCCAGCAGCTTAGTGGGACAGGGGACCGAGCAGTACTTC.

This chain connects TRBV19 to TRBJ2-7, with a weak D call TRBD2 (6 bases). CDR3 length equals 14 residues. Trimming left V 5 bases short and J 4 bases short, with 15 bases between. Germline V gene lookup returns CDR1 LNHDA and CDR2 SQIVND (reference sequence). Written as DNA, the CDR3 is TGTGCCAGTAGTGTCGCCGCCGGGGGTTACGAGCAGTACTTC. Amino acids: CASSVAAGGYEQYF.

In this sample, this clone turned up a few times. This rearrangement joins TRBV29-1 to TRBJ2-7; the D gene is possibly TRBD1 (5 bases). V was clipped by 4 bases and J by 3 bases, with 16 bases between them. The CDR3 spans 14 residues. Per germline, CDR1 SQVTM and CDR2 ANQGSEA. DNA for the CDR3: TGCAGCGTTGGGGTTTGGGGCAGAATCTACGAGCAGTACTTC. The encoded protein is CSVGVWGRIYEQYF.

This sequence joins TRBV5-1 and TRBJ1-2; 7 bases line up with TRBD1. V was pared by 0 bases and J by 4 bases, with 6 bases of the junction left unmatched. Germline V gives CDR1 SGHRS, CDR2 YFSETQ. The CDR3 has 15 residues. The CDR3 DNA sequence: TGCGCCAGCAGCTTGGCGACAGGGTATCGCTATGGCTACACCTTC. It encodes CASSLATGYRYGYTF.

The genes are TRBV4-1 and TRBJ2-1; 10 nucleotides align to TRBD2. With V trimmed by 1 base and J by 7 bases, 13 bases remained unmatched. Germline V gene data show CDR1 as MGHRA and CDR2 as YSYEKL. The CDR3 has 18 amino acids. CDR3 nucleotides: TGCGCCAGCAGCCAAGGTCTAGCGGGAGTTGTGGTTCTGAATGAGCAGTTCTTC. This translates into CASSQGLAGVVVLNEQFF.

The CDR3 nucleotides are TGTGCCAGCAGCTTTGGGACAGGGGGCATCACTGAAGCTTTCTTT. It codes for CASSFGTGGITEAFF. This chain links TRBV7-2 with TRBJ1-1, with 12 positions matching TRBD1. Germline CDR1 is SGHTA and CDR2 is FQGNSA. Germline trimming cut 3 bases from V and 4 bases from J; bases unmatched to any gene: 3. This CDR3 spans 15 amino acids.

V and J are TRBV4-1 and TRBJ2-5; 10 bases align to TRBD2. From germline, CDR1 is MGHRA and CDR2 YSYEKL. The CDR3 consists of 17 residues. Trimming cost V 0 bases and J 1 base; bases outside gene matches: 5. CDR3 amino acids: CASSQEAGLAVQETQYF. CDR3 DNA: TGCGCCAGCAGCCAAGAGGCTGGACTAGCGGTCCAAGAGACCCAGTACTTC.

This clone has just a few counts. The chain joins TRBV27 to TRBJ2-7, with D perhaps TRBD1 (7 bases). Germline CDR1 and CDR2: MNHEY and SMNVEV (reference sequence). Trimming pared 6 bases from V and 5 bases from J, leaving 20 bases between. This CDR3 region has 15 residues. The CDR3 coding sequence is TGTGCCAGCAGCCCCTCAGGGGGGCTGATCCACGAGCAGTACTTC. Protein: CASSPSGGLIHEQYF.

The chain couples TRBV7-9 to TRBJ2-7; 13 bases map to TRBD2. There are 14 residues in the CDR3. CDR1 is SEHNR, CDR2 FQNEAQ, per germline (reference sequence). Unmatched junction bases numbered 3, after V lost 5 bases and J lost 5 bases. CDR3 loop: CASSVGLAGHEQYF. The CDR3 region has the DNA TGTGCCAGCAGCGTGGGACTAGCGGGACACGAGCAGTACTTC.

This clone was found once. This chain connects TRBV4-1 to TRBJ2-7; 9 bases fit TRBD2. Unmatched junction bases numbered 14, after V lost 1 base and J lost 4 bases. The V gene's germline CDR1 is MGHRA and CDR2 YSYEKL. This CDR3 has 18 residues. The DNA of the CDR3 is TGCGCCAGCAGCCAAGGCGAAGGCCGAGCGGGAGGACGGTACGAGCAGTACTTC. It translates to CASSQGEGRAGGRYEQYF.

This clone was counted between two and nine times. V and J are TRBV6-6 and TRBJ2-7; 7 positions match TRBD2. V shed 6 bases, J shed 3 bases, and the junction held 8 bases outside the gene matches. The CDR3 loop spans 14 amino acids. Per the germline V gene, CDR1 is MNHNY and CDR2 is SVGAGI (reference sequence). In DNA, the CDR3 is TGTGCCAGCAGACCCGGGTTAGCGGGCTACGAGCAGTACTTC. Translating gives CASRPGLAGYEQYF.

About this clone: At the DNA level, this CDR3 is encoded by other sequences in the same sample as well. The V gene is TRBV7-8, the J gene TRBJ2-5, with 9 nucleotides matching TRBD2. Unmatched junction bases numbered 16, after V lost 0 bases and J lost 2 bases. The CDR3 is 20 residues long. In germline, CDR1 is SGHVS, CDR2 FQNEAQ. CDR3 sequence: CASSLAWFSGRAHGQETQYF. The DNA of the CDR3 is TGTGCCAGCAGCTTAGCGTGGTTTAGCGGGAGAGCTCATGGACAAGAGACCCAGTACTTC. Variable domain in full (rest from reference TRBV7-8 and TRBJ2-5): GAGVSQSPRYKVAKRGQDVALRCDPISGHVSLFWYQQALGQGPEFLTYFQNEAQLDKSGLPSDRFFAERPEGSVSTLKIQRTQQEDSAVYLCASSLAWFSGRAHGQETQYFGPGTRLLVL.